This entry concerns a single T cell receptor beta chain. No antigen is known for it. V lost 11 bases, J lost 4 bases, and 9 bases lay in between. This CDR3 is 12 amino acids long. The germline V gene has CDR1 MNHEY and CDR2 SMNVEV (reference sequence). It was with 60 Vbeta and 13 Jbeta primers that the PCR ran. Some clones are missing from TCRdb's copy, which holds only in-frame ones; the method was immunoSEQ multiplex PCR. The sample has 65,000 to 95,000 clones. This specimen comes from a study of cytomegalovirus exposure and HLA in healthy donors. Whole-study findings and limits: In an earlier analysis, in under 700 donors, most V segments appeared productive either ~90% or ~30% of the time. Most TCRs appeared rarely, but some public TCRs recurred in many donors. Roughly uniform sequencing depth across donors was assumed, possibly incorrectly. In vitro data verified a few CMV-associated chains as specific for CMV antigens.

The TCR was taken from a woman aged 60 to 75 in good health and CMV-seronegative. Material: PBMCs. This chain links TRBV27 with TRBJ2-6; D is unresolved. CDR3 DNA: TGTGCCTCCTCCGGGGGGGCCAACGTCCTGACTTTC. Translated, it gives CASSGGANVLTF.